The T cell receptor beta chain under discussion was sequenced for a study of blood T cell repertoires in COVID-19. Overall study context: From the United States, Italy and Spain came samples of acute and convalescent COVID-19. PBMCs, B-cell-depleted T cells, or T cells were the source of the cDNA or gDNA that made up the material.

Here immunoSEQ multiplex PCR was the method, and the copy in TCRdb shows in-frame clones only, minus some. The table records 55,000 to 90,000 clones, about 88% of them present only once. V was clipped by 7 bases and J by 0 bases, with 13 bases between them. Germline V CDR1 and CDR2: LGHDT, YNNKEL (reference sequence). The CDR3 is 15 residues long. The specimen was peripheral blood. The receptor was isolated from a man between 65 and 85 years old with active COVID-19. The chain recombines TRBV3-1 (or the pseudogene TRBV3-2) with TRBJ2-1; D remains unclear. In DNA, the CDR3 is TGTGCCAGCATGGGTAGTTCGGGCTCCTACAATGAGCAGTTCTTC. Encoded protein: CASMGSSGSYNEQFF.